A single sample gave rise to the 11 T cell receptor beta chains below, sequenced in a study of T cell responses to AZD1222 COVID-19 vaccine. Libraries were prepared by immunoSEQ multiplex PCR; TCRdb keeps only in-frame clonotypes and omits some of them. This sample carries 95,000 or so clones, roughly 89% of them seen once, and the ten largest clones take around 3.5%. The sequences come from peripheral blood, collected on day 0 of AZD1222 vaccination. All receptors derive from an adult in good health.

The chain uses TRBV29-1 and TRBJ1-2, with D hard to call. The length of the CDR3 is 14 residues. Germline CDR1 and CDR2: SQVTM and ANQGSEA. Trimming removed 0 bases at V and 7 bases at J, with 15 bases between. CDR3 bases: TGCAGCGTTGAAGACTCCCGGCGGTCTGGTGGCTACACCTTC. Protein sequence: CSVEDSRRSGGYTF.

This chain joins TRBV29-1 and TRBJ1-1; tentatively, D is TRBD1 (5 bases). Deletions cut 5 bases from V and 3 bases from J, with 22 bases between. CDR3 length equals 16 residues. Germline V gene lookup returns CDR1 SQVTM and CDR2 ANQGSEA. CDR3 in amino acids: CSVRTNSRTQHTEAFF. The CDR3 DNA follows: TGCAGCGTTAGGACTAATTCTCGGACACAGCACACTGAAGCTTTCTTT. The full variable domain, with the rest looked up from reference TRBV29-1 and TRBJ1-1, is SAVISQKPSRDICQRGTSLTIQCQVDSQVTMMFWYRQQPGQSLTLIATANQGSEATYESGFVIDKFPISRPNLTFSTLTVSNMSPEDSSIYLCSVRTNSRTQHTEAFFGQGTRLTVV.

This clone was recorded once. The chain combines TRBV12-3 or TRBV12-4 with TRBJ2-7; unclear D gene. The V gene lost 3 bases and the J gene lost 4 bases, with 7 bases spanning the gap. This CDR3 contains 12 residues. The CDR3 sequence: CASSFGFYEQYF. For the CDR3, the DNA is TGTGCCAGCAGTTTCGGCTTTTACGAGCAGTACTTC.

V usage is TRBV5-8 and J usage is TRBJ1-4; 7 bases fit TRBD1. V was pared by 0 bases and J by 8 bases, with 10 bases of the junction left unmatched. Germline CDR1 and CDR2: SGHTS and YDEGEE. This CDR3 region has 16 residues. CDR3 nucleotide sequence: TGTGCCAGCAGCTTGGTCCAGGGGGTTCGGGGAGAAAAACTGTTTTTT. It translates to CASSLVQGVRGEKLFF.

The chain joins TRBV30 to TRBJ1-5; the D is unclear. CDR1 GTSNPN and CDR2 SVGIG come from the germline V gene (reference sequence). The CDR3 totals 14 residues. V was pared by 0 bases and J by 1 base, with 7 bases between. Written as DNA, the CDR3 is TGTGCCTGGAGTGTGGTTCAGAGCAATCAGCCCCAGCATTTT. Amino acids: CAWSVVQSNQPQHF.

The gene calls are TRBV3-1 (or the pseudogene TRBV3-2) and TRBJ1-1; 8 nucleotides line up with TRBD1. Germline assignment: CDR1 LGHDT and CDR2 YNNKEL (reference sequence). The ends lost 6 bases at V and 8 bases at J; junction bases unmatched: 5. This CDR3 is 12 amino acids long. The CDR3 sequence is CASSPGQEEAFF. CDR3 coding DNA: TGTGCCAGCAGTCCGGGACAGGAGGAAGCTTTCTTT.

The genes are TRBV3-1 (or the pseudogene TRBV3-2) and TRBJ1-4; D is uncertain. The germline gives CDR1 LGHDT, CDR2 YNNKEL (reference sequence). This CDR3 is 12 amino acids long. V was cut by 1 base and J by 6 bases, with 3 bases left in between. The CDR3 sequence is CASSQGDEKLFF. The CDR3, as DNA: TGTGCCAGCAGCCAAGGGGATGAAAAACTGTTTTTT.

This chain joins TRBV9 and TRBJ2-1; 10 nucleotides align to TRBD1. This CDR3 is built from 14 residues. Germline V gene data show CDR1 as SGDLS and CDR2 as YYNGEE. V was clipped by 3 bases and J by 10 bases; unmatched bases: 7. CDR3 nucleotides: TGTGCCAGCAGCGAGAGGACAGGGGGTGGCGAGCAGTTCTTC. Protein product: CASSERTGGGEQFF.

CDR3 DNA: TGTGCAAGTCGACGACAGGGGGACATTCAGTACTTC. Protein sequence: CASRRQGDIQYF. This rearrangement joins TRBV12-2 to TRBJ2-4; the table gives TRBD1 as D, unverified against the DNA. TRBV12-2 is recorded as a pseudogene. The CDR3 has 12 residues.

This clone appeared a few times. The chain recombines TRBV6-4 with TRBJ1-2; 7 bases line up with TRBD1. Trimming removed 0 bases from V and 4 bases from J; junction bases left unmatched: 5. The CDR3 runs to 15 residues. Germline CDR1 is MRHNA and CDR2 is SNTAGT. DNA of the CDR3: TGTGCCAGCAGTGACTCGGGACAGATTGCCTATGGCTACACCTTC. Amino acid sequence: CASSDSGQIAYGYTF.

V gene TRBV7-2 combines with J gene TRBJ2-3; D remains ambiguous. The V end was cut by 3 bases, the J end by 2 bases, with 3 bases between. Germline CDR1 and CDR2: SGHTA and FQGNSA. CDR3 length: 12 residues. The CDR3 loop is CASSFDTDTQYF. As DNA, the CDR3 is TGTGCCAGCAGCTTTGACACAGATACGCAGTATTTT.